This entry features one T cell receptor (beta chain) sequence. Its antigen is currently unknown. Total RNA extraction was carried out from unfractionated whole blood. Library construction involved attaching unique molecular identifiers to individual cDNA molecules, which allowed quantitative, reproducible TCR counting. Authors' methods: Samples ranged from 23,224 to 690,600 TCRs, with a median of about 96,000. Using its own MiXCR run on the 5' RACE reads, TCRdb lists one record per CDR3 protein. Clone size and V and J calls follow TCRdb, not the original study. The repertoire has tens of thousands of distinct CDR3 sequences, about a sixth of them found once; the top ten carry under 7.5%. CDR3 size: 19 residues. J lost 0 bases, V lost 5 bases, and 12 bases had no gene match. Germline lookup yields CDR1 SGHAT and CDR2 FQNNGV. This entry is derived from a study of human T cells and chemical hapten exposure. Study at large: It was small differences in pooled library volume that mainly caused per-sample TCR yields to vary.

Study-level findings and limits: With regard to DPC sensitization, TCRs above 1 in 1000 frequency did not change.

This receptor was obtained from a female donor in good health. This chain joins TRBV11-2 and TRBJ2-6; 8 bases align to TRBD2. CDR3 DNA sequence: TGTGCCAGCAGCACCCGGCGGGGGGCGATCGTCTCTGGGGCCAACGTCCTGACTTTC. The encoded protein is CASSTRRGAIVSGANVLTF. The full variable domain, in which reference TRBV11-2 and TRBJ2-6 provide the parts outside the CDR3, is EAGVAQSPRYKIIEKRQSVAFWCNPISGHATLYWYQQILGQGPKLLIQFQNNGVVDDSQLPKDRFSAERLKGVDSTLKIQPAKLEDSAVYLCASSTRRGAIVSGANVLTFGAGSRLTVL.